Sequencing of this T cell receptor beta chain was carried out in a study of T cells in Graves' hyperthyroidism and ophthalmopathy (dated 2019 in TCRdb). In the study overall: Peripheral blood was sampled at the time of initial diagnosis, prior to any treatment. To identify TCR V-J signatures that set the groups apart, the researchers used a discovery cohort of roughly 100 patients, made up of 40 to 45 with Graves' ophthalmopathy and some 58 with stable Graves' hyperthyroidism. Prospective prediction of ophthalmopathy was tested in an independent validation cohort of approximately 18 hyperthyroidism patients and some 17 patients who later progressed to ophthalmopathy. The 100 discovery patients were randomly split 7:3 into training and test sets. Thyroid tissue and blood T-cell repertoires from six Graves' hyperthyroidism patients were also compared in the study. After sampling, hyperthyroidism patients received methimazole starting at 30 mg daily, and ophthalmopathy patients received high-dose intravenous methylprednisolone. The paper describes TCR Vbeta CDR3 sequencing of 140 or so peripheral blood samples, made up of 43 ophthalmopathy patients, over 70 hyperthyroidism patients and 17 progressor patients. What the authors observed across the whole study: Ophthalmopathy was separated from stable hyperthyroidism by a 13 V-J signature model, with approximately 90% sensitivity and roughly 81% specificity obtained in cross-validation and 80%/75% obtained in testing. No statistical method was used to set the sample size in advance, and investigators knew the group allocation. In validation, the model predicted progression to ophthalmopathy a median of about 6.8 months before onset, with about 64% sensitivity and around 76% specificity. Most expanded thyroid clonotypes (frequency above 0.001) were also found in blood, which suggests that blood repertoires may mirror thyroid immune responses.

The germline V gene supplies CDR1 MNHEY and CDR2 SVGEGT. Trimming accounts for 4 bases at V and 4 bases at J, while the number of junction bases matched to no gene is 13. The CDR3 goes from the cysteine to the phenylalanine over 16 residues. Just CDR3 DNA is preserved here, 48 bases in frame from base 1. The TCR beta CDR3 regions were amplified from RNA transcripts. A first-round RT-PCR of the TCR CDR3 used the HTBI primer set with the Qiagen OneStep RT-PCR kit. The libraries were constructed in a second round of multiplex PCR and then size-selected and purified. Sequencing of the libraries was done on an Illumina HiSeq2000 using paired-end 100 bp reads. The authors' analysis ran thus. SOAPnuke was used to process the raw data, removing reads that contained adapters or uncalled bases, had a mean Phred below 15, or lacked an exact match to the constant primer or identifier. High-quality paired reads were merged with COPE v1.2.5, and unique nucleotide sequences were defined as clonotypes. MiTCR v1.1 was used to align clonotypes to the IMGT TRBV, TRBD and TRBJ reference segments. The analysis included only V-J combinations with a frequency above 0.0001, which together covered approximately 99% of the repertoires. A TCS score was defined as the ratio of F50 (clonal expansion) to E x V (chaos), with BLOSUM62-based TCRdist applied between CDR3 peptides within each V-J. Welch's t-statistics and random forest reduced 500 to 550 V-J features to some 14, which were used in a naive Bayes classifier (R e1071). TCRdb took the public reads, trimmed them with fastp at Q25, ran MiXCR for clone calling and kept in-frame beta chains. All rows with the same CDR3 protein become a single entry with the most common DNA and genes. The V and J calls reflect TCRdb's pipeline rather than the authors' work. The sample includes fewer than 650,000 distinct CDR3 sequences, with less than 15% observed a single time. About 15% of the sample comes from the top ten.

Concerning this clonotype: The specificity of this receptor is unknown. No much larger clone is present one base from it, and per-base qualities are unavailable.

A patient counted as having stable Graves' hyperthyroidism if no progression to ophthalmopathy occurred over 18 months of follow-up. Hyperthyroidism patients were aged 18 to 65 years and newly diagnosed, with disease duration of less than 2 months. Patients with uncontrolled infections, other autoimmune diseases, pregnancy or lactation were excluded. Diagnoses relied on clinical symptoms, serum thyroxine and TRAb, thyroid ultrasound and orbital computed tomography. Ficoll-Paque density gradient centrifugation was used to isolate PBMCs from around 10 ml of fresh peripheral blood. Total RNA was extracted using Trizol reagent, and RNA quality was assessed on an Agilent 2100 Bioanalyzer.

This sequence originates from a woman in her 40s with Graves' hyperthyroidism. The source material was blood. The chain was built from TRBV6-2 or TRBV6-3 and TRBJ2-7; 7 junctional bases match TRBD2. The nucleotide sequence is TGTGCCAGCAGTTTCGCCCACCGGACTAGTGGGTACGAGCAGTACTTC. Its translation reads: CASSFAHRTSGYEQYF.